This T cell receptor beta chain was obtained from a study of blood T cell repertoires in COVID-19. In the study overall: Collection of acute and convalescent COVID-19 samples took place in the United States, Italy and Spain. T cells, B-cell-depleted T cells, or PBMCs supplied cDNA or gDNA.

The germline gives CDR1 MDHEN, CDR2 SYDVKM. This CDR3 spans 14 amino acids. Trimming took 8 bases from V and 5 from J, leaving 16 bases between them. Authors' processing steps: Reference gene primer amplification yielded estimated nucleated cell counts. This table comes from immunoSEQ multiplex PCR, and its TCRdb copy is limited to in-frame clones, with some not included. V, J and clone size were drawn from that table, and D and trimming were deduced from the DNA. The table lists approximately 98,000 clones, roughly 82% of them singletons. The J gene is TRBJ2-1, the V gene TRBV28, with unresolved D. Sequences were obtained from peripheral blood. The origin of this receptor is a man at least 80 years old with acute or convalescent COVID-19. The chain's CDR3 is CASLRSVRNNEQFF. Written as DNA, the CDR3 is TGTGCCAGCCTTCGGTCCGTCCGTAACAATGAGCAGTTCTTC.